Below, one TCR beta chain is given with its context. Its antigen is unidentified. Assay used: immunoSEQ multiplex PCR; TCRdb lists only in-frame clones, some missing. The repertoire includes 5,100 or so clones, 24% of them detected once, and less than 40% sits in the top ten. Germline loops: CDR1 LNHDA, CDR2 SQIVND (reference sequence). The CDR3 runs to 13 residues. V lost 7 bases to trimming and J lost 2 bases, with 9 bases between them. This sample was included in a study of sequential checkpoint blockade in melanoma. Across the study: TCRbeta immunosequencing was performed on DNA from approximately 93 pretreatment melanoma tumor samples.

As to treatment: randomized to nivolumab then ipilimumab (arm A) or the reverse (arm B). Notes on the study in general: Tumor T-cell fraction and clonality correlated with PD-L1 and CD8+ counts.

The TCR sequence derives from a human donor with melanoma. The V call is TRBV19, the J call TRBJ1-5; perhaps TRBD1 as D (5 bases). Sequences were derived from tumor tissue (inferred from file names), sampled from a patient given nivolumab and ipilimumab in sequence. CDR3 coding DNA: TGTGCCAGTAATTGGGGGGGCAATCAGCCCCAGCATTTT. It encodes CASNWGGNQPQHF.